Listed below are T cell receptor beta chains from one sample, sequenced in a study of blood T cell repertoires in COVID-19. Clones were read by immunoSEQ multiplex PCR, and TCRdb kept only the in-frame ones, dropping some. Found here are 61,000 or so clones, roughly 80% of them singletons; the top ten hold around 5.4%. Sequencing was performed on peripheral blood. Receptor source: a woman aged 70 to 79 with acute or convalescent COVID-19. CDR3s include the opening cysteine and the closing phenylalanine or tryptophan. D genes are given only for firm matches. Size is stated for part of the rows, as once, few or many counts, or as a class when the clone is expanded.

j_call: TRBJ1-2
v_call: TRBV27
clone_size: once
d_call: NA
cdr3_aa: CASSLRRGYTF
cdr3_nt: TGTGCCAGCAGTTTACGCCGGGGCTACACCTTC

j_call: TRBJ2-7
v_call: TRBV7-2
clone_size: NA
d_call: NA
cdr3_aa: CASSRGRESYEQYF
cdr3_nt: TGTGCCAGCAGCCGCGGACGGGAATCCTACGAGCAGTACTTC

j_call: TRBJ1-1
v_call: TRBV19
clone_size: NA
d_call: NA
cdr3_aa: CASSLDGRGTEAFF
cdr3_nt: TGTGCCAGTAGTCTGGACGGAAGGGGCACTGAAGCTTTCTTT

j_call: TRBJ1-3
v_call: TRBV2
clone_size: NA
d_call: TRBD1
cdr3_aa: CARGTGGSSGNTIYF
cdr3_nt: TGTGCCAGGGGGACAGGGGGGTCCTCTGGAAACACCATATATTTT

j_call: TRBJ2-5
v_call: TRBV5-4
clone_size: few
d_call: TRBD2
cdr3_aa: CASSFKVGLAGIHQETQYF
cdr3_nt: TGTGCCAGCAGCTTTAAGGTCGGACTAGCGGGGATACACCAAGAGACCCAGTACTTC

j_call: TRBJ1-3
v_call: TRBV6-4
clone_size: NA
d_call: NA
cdr3_aa: CASSDSPGANGNTIYF
cdr3_nt: TGTGCCAGCAGCGATTCTCCAGGGGCAAATGGAAACACCATATATTTT

j_call: TRBJ2-3
v_call: TRBV19
clone_size: NA
d_call: NA
cdr3_aa: CASSIAARNTDTQYF
cdr3_nt: TGTGCCAGTAGTATAGCCGCCAGGAACACAGATACGCAGTATTTT

j_call: TRBJ2-1
v_call: TRBV5-1
clone_size: NA
d_call: NA
cdr3_aa: CASSTKPPTNEQFF
cdr3_nt: TGCGCCAGCAGCACTAAACCACCGACTAATGAGCAGTTCTTC

j_call: TRBJ2-7
v_call: TRBV5-4
clone_size: NA
d_call: NA
cdr3_aa: CASSHPGGAGDRTNAYEQYF
cdr3_nt: TGTGCCAGCAGCCACCCGGGGGGGGCAGGGGACAGAACAAACGCCTACGAGCAGTACTTC

j_call: TRBJ1-1
v_call: TRBV6-6
clone_size: once
d_call: NA
cdr3_aa: CASSYGVEAFF
cdr3_nt: TGTGCCAGCAGTTACGGAGTTGAAGCTTTCTTT

j_call: TRBJ2-7
v_call: TRBV29-1
clone_size: NA
d_call: NA
cdr3_aa: CSVDSGGSYEQYF
cdr3_nt: TGCAGCGTTGATAGCGGTGGCTCCTACGAGCAGTACTTC

j_call: TRBJ1-1
v_call: TRBV2
clone_size: NA
d_call: TRBD1
cdr3_aa: CASSESGQGAGEAFF
cdr3_nt: TGTGCCAGCAGTGAGTCGGGACAGGGGGCGGGTGAAGCTTTCTTT

j_call: TRBJ1-2
v_call: TRBV24-1
clone_size: NA
d_call: NA
cdr3_aa: CATSPAGEGGYTF
cdr3_nt: TGTGCCACCAGTCCGGCGGGGGAAGGTGGCTACACCTTC

j_call: TRBJ2-7
v_call: TRBV7-2
clone_size: once
d_call: NA
cdr3_aa: CASSDRGHYEQYF
cdr3_nt: TGTGCCAGCAGCGATAGGGGACACTACGAGCAGTACTTC

j_call: TRBJ2-2
v_call: TRBV7-2
clone_size: NA
d_call: TRBD2
cdr3_aa: CASTSIAGKFRELFF
cdr3_nt: TGTGCCAGCACCTCTATAGCGGGGAAGTTTCGGGAGCTGTTTTTT

j_call: TRBJ2-7
v_call: TRBV7-9
clone_size: few
d_call: NA
cdr3_aa: CASSLNRDSYEQYF
cdr3_nt: TGTGCCAGCAGCTTAAACCGGGACTCCTACGAGCAGTACTTC

j_call: TRBJ2-3
v_call: TRBV7-9
clone_size: NA
d_call: NA
cdr3_aa: CASSPSASQKDTQYF
cdr3_nt: TGTGCCAGCAGCCCTAGCGCTTCCCAGAAGGATACGCAGTATTTT

j_call: TRBJ2-7
v_call: TRBV27
clone_size: NA
d_call: TRBD1
cdr3_aa: CASSPSPGTGTDEQYF
cdr3_nt: TGTGCCAGCAGTCCCTCCCCCGGGACAGGGACGGATGAGCAGTACTTC

j_call: TRBJ2-1
v_call: TRBV7-6
clone_size: NA
d_call: NA
cdr3_aa: CASSVGTHWIENEQFF
cdr3_nt: TGTGCCAGCAGCGTTGGGACTCATTGGATAGAGAATGAGCAGTTCTTC

j_call: TRBJ2-7
v_call: TRBV6-5
clone_size: NA
d_call: TRBD2
cdr3_aa: CASSPREGTYEQYF
cdr3_nt: TGTGCCAGCTCCCCAAGGGAGGGAACCTACGAGCAGTACTTC

j_call: TRBJ2-1
v_call: TRBV7-2
clone_size: NA
d_call: TRBD1
cdr3_aa: CASSLVGTGGKGQFF
cdr3_nt: TGTGCCAGCAGCTTAGTAGGGACAGGGGGCAAGGGGCAGTTCTTC

j_call: TRBJ2-2
v_call: TRBV19
clone_size: once
d_call: TRBD2
cdr3_aa: CAISTLGGTGELFF
cdr3_nt: TGTGCCATCTCGACCTTGGGGGGGACCGGGGAGCTGTTTTTT

j_call: TRBJ1-2
v_call: TRBV9
clone_size: NA
d_call: NA
cdr3_aa: CASSGRVYGYTF
cdr3_nt: TGTGCCAGCAGCGGGCGGGTCTATGGCTACACCTTC

j_call: TRBJ2-3
v_call: TRBV7-7
clone_size: NA
d_call: NA
cdr3_aa: CASSPLKDTQYF
cdr3_nt: TGTGCCAGCAGCCCCCTTAAAGATACGCAGTATTTT

j_call: TRBJ2-7
v_call: TRBV11-2
clone_size: NA
d_call: NA
cdr3_aa: CASSFLDGEDEQYF
cdr3_nt: TGTGCCAGCAGCTTCCTCGACGGGGAGGACGAGCAGTACTTC

j_call: TRBJ2-3
v_call: TRBV4-3
clone_size: few
d_call: NA
cdr3_aa: CASSQDYGGQADTQYF
cdr3_nt: TGCGCCAGCAGCCAAGATTACGGGGGTCAGGCAGATACGCAGTATTTT

j_call: TRBJ2-7
v_call: TRBV15
clone_size: NA
d_call: NA
cdr3_aa: CATSERNRAYEQYF
cdr3_nt: TGTGCCACCAGCGAGAGAAACAGGGCCTACGAGCAGTACTTC

j_call: TRBJ1-5
v_call: TRBV12-5
clone_size: NA
d_call: TRBD1
cdr3_aa: CASGLGGQPTEPQHF
cdr3_nt: TGTGCTAGTGGTTTGGGGGGACAGCCTACAGAGCCCCAGCATTTT

j_call: TRBJ1-1
v_call: TRBV7-3
clone_size: few
d_call: NA
cdr3_aa: CASSLDTNTEAFF
cdr3_nt: TGTGCCAGCAGCTTAGACACTAACACTGAAGCTTTCTTT

j_call: TRBJ2-1
v_call: TRBV27
clone_size: NA
d_call: TRBD2
cdr3_aa: CASSRRLAELYNEQFF
cdr3_nt: TGTGCCAGCAGCCGAAGACTAGCGGAGCTGTACAATGAGCAGTTCTTC

j_call: TRBJ2-1
v_call: TRBV9
clone_size: NA
d_call: TRBD2
cdr3_aa: CASSRRFGGAGAHNEQFF
cdr3_nt: TGTGCCAGCAGTCGTAGGTTCGGTGGAGCGGGGGCCCACAATGAGCAGTTCTTC

j_call: TRBJ2-7
v_call: TRBV5-5
clone_size: NA
d_call: NA
cdr3_aa: CASSSPGIRQYF
cdr3_nt: TGTGCCAGCAGCTCCCCAGGTATTCGGCAGTACTTC

j_call: TRBJ2-1
v_call: TRBV6-5
clone_size: few
d_call: TRBD2
cdr3_aa: CASTDGTSGNNEQFF
cdr3_nt: TGTGCCAGCACCGACGGGACTAGCGGGAACAATGAGCAGTTCTTC

j_call: TRBJ2-5
v_call: TRBV7-9
clone_size: NA
d_call: NA
cdr3_aa: CASSLVASQETQYF
cdr3_nt: TGTGCCAGCAGCTTAGTGGCATCGCAAGAGACCCAGTACTTC

j_call: TRBJ1-6
v_call: TRBV5-4
clone_size: NA
d_call: NA
cdr3_aa: CASSRGPGADSPLHF
cdr3_nt: TGTGCCAGCAGCAGGGGTCCAGGGGCGGATTCACCCCTCCACTTT

j_call: TRBJ2-1
v_call: TRBV28
clone_size: NA
d_call: TRBD2
cdr3_aa: CASSFGGLAGVYRNEQFF
cdr3_nt: TGTGCCAGCAGTTTTGGGGGACTGGCGGGGGTTTATAGAAATGAGCAGTTCTTC

j_call: TRBJ2-7
v_call: TRBV7-2
clone_size: NA
d_call: NA
cdr3_aa: CASSFPGPSYEQYF
cdr3_nt: TGTGCCAGCAGCTTTCCAGGGCCCTCCTACGAGCAGTACTTC

j_call: TRBJ2-5
v_call: TRBV3-1/TRBV3-2
clone_size: NA
d_call: TRBD1
cdr3_aa: CASGIMTGSETQYF
cdr3_nt: TGTGCCAGCGGGATAATGACAGGGAGTGAGACCCAGTACTTC

j_call: TRBJ1-2
v_call: TRBV7-8
clone_size: NA
d_call: NA
cdr3_aa: CASRSTGSGYTF
cdr3_nt: TGTGCCAGCAGGTCCACAGGGTCTGGCTACACCTTC

j_call: TRBJ2-5
v_call: TRBV12-3/TRBV12-4
clone_size: NA
d_call: NA
cdr3_aa: CASSQGGRETQYF
cdr3_nt: TGTGCCAGCAGTCAAGGAGGTCGGGAGACCCAGTACTTC

j_call: TRBJ1-1
v_call: TRBV18
clone_size: NA
d_call: NA
cdr3_aa: CASSPSIGTLLKLEAFF
cdr3_nt: TGTGCCAGCTCACCTAGTATCGGGACACTTCTAAAACTTGAAGCTTTCTTT

j_call: TRBJ1-1
v_call: TRBV7-3
clone_size: NA
d_call: TRBD1
cdr3_aa: CASSQGERTEAFF
cdr3_nt: TGTGCCAGCAGTCAGGGGGAGCGGACTGAAGCTTTCTTT

j_call: TRBJ1-1
v_call: TRBV7-3
clone_size: NA
d_call: TRBD1
cdr3_aa: CASSLMAGGLTEAFF
cdr3_nt: TGTGCCAGCAGCTTAATGGCAGGGGGCTTGACTGAAGCTTTCTTT

j_call: TRBJ2-1
v_call: TRBV7-2
clone_size: once
d_call: NA
cdr3_aa: CASSLREGGSYNEQFF
cdr3_nt: TGTGCCAGCAGCTTAAGGGAGGGGGGCTCCTACAATGAGCAGTTCTTC

j_call: TRBJ2-5
v_call: TRBV3-1/TRBV3-2
clone_size: NA
d_call: TRBD2
cdr3_aa: CASSQASPGFLAGDRGTQYF
cdr3_nt: TGTGCCAGCAGCCAAGCATCGCCGGGGTTTCTAGCGGGGGATCGAGGCACCCAGTACTTC

j_call: TRBJ2-5
v_call: TRBV21-1
clone_size: NA
d_call: NA
cdr3_aa: CASSKRLAGGRDRQKTQYF
cdr3_nt: TGTGCCAGCAGCAAACGACTAGCGGGGGGGCGGGACCGTCAAAAGACCCAGTACTTC

j_call: TRBJ2-3
v_call: TRBV20-1
clone_size: few
d_call: TRBD2
cdr3_aa: CSASPAAGGLDTQYF
cdr3_nt: TGCAGTGCTAGTCCCGCGGCGGGGGGGCTAGATACGCAGTATTTT

j_call: TRBJ2-5
v_call: TRBV18
clone_size: NA
d_call: NA
cdr3_aa: CASSPEVPGEETQYF
cdr3_nt: TGTGCCAGCTCACCTGAGGTACCAGGGGAAGAGACCCAGTACTTC

j_call: TRBJ2-5
v_call: TRBV7-2
clone_size: once
d_call: NA
cdr3_aa: CASSLDLGGRQETQYF
cdr3_nt: TGTGCCAGCAGCTTAGATCTAGGGGGTAGACAAGAGACCCAGTACTTC